The source of this T cell receptor beta chain is a study of blood T cell repertoires in COVID-19. Measured with immunoSEQ multiplex PCR; TCRdb has only the in-frame clones, and not every one. The sample has more than 100,000 clones, approximately 86% seen once. This sequence originates from a woman in her 50s with active or convalescent COVID-19. Sample: peripheral blood.

The CDR3 region is CAWREGAANSPLHF. The DNA of the CDR3 is TGTGCCTGGAGGGAGGGGGCGGCCAATTCACCCCTCCACTTT. This chain joins TRBV30 and TRBJ1-6; 7 nucleotides match TRBD1. Germline V gene sequence: CDR1 GTSNPN, CDR2 SVGIG (reference sequence). The junction had 6 bases not matched to a gene; V was cut back by 3 bases and J by 7 bases. This CDR3 has 14 amino acids.